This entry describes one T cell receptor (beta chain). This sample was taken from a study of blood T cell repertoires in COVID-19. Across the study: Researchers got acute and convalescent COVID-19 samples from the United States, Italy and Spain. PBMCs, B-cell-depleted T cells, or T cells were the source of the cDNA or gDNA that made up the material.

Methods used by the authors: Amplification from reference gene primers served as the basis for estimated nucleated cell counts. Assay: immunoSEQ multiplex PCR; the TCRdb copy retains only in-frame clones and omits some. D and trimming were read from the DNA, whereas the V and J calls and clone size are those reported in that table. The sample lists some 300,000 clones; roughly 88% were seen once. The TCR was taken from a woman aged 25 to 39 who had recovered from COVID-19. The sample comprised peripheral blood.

CDR3 amino acids: CASTMTGRNRYYEQYF. The CDR3, as DNA: TGTGCCAGCACCATGACAGGGAGGAATAGGTACTACGAGCAGTACTTC. This chain links TRBV5-5 with TRBJ2-7; TRBD1 might be the D (7 bases). This CDR3 is built from 16 residues. Trimming took off 6 bases at V and 3 bases at J, with 22 bases between the two ends. Germline values: CDR1 SGHKS, CDR2 YYEKEE (reference sequence).